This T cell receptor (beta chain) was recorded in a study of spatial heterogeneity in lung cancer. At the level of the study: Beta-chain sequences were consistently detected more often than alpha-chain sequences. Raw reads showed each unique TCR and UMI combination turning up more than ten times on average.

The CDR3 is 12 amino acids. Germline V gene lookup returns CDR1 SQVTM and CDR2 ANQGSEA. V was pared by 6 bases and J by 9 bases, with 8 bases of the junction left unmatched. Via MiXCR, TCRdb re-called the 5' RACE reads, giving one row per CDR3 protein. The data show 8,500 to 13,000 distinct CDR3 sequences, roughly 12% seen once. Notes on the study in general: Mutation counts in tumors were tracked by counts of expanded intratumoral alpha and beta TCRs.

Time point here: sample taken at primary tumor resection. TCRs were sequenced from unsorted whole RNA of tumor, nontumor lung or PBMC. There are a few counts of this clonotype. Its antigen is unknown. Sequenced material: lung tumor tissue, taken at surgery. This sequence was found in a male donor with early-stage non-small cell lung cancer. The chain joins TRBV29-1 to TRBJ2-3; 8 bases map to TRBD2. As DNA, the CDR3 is TGCAGCGTCGATACTAGCGGTGGCACGCAGTATTTT. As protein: CSVDTSGGTQYF.